These T cell receptor beta chains were read from a single sample in a study of neurological immune-mediated disorders. TCRdb passed the 5' RACE reads through MiXCR, listing each CDR3 protein once. The table lists some 66,000 distinct CDR3 sequences, around 3.1% of them singletons. Sequenced sample: PBMCs. The receptors shown here come from a man between 35 and 55 years old with multiple sclerosis. Each CDR3 is given with its conserved first and last residue. Each record gives: D gene, clone size, J gene, V gene, CDR3 DNA, CDR3 protein. The D gene is left open where the match is weak. Clone size is given as once, few, many or a size class.

-	many	TRBJ1-5	TRBV6-5	TGTGCCAGCAGTTCCTCGACGGGGCTCAATCAGCCCCAGCATTTT	CASSSSTGLNQPQHF
-	many	TRBJ1-2	TRBV4-1	TGCGCCAGCAGCCAATCTAGGGTGGACGGCTACACCTTC	CASSQSRVDGYTF
TRBD2	many	TRBJ2-5	TRBV2	TGTGCCAGCAATATAGCGGGGTACCAAGAGACCCAGTACTTC	CASNIAGYQETQYF
TRBD1	many	TRBJ1-2	TRBV6-1	TGTGCCAGCAGTCGACAGGGGGATGGCTACACCTTC	CASSRQGDGYTF
TRBD1	many	TRBJ1-1	TRBV7-9	TGTGCCAGCAGGGGGGACAGGGGAGGCACTGAAGCTTTCTTT	CASRGDRGGTEAFF
-	many	TRBJ2-5	TRBV20-1	TGCAGTGCTAGAGATCCCAGGGGTGGGGAGACCCAGTACTTC	CSARDPRGGETQYF
-	many	TRBJ2-7	TRBV20-1	TGCAGTGCTAGAGATCGGCGGCAGGGGATCAACGAGCAGTACTTC	CSARDRRQGINEQYF
-	many	TRBJ2-3	TRBV10-2	TGCGCCAGCAGTGAGGGGGGGCGCACAGATACGCAGTATTTT	CASSEGGRTDTQYF
-	many	TRBJ2-5	TRBV3-1	TGTGCCAGCATACCTGAGTTGGGGGGTGGAAAAGAGACCCAGTACTTC	CASIPELGGGKETQYF
TRBD1	once	TRBJ1-6	TRBV5-1	TGCGCCAGCAGCTTGGGACAGGGGGGCTCAACCCTCAACTTT	CASSLGQGGSTLNF
-	many	TRBJ2-3	TRBV7-6	TGTGCCAGCAGCGCAGACCCCAATCGAGACACAGATACGCAGTATTTT	CASSADPNRDTDTQYF
TRBD1	many	TRBJ1-1	TRBV15	TGTGCCACCAGCAGAGACCGACCCCGGACAGGGGGCGGTTCGAACACTGAAGCTTTCTTT	CATSRDRPRTGGGSNTEAFF
-	many	TRBJ1-1	TRBV5-1	TGCGCCAGCAGCCCCAGCGGGGGGCCGACTGAAGCTTTCTTT	CASSPSGGPTEAFF
-	many	TRBJ2-7	TRBV7-9	TGTGCCAGCAGCTTAGTCTCCACAGGCCCTACCTACGAGCAGTACTTC	CASSLVSTGPTYEQYF
-	many	TRBJ2-5	TRBV20-1	TGCAGTGCTATCCCCCAAGGCGAGACCCAGTACTTC	CSAIPQGETQYF
TRBD1	many	TRBJ2-7	TRBV6-1	TGTGCCAGTCCGGGACAGGGGTCCTACGAGCAGTACTTC	CASPGQGSYEQYF
TRBD1	many	TRBJ2-1	TRBV5-1	TGCGCCAGCATCCCCGGGACAGGGGGAAATGAGCAGTTCTTC	CASIPGTGGNEQFF
TRBD2	many	TRBJ2-3	TRBV20-1	TGCAGTGCTAGAGAAGCGGGGGGCCGACTGGATACGCAGTATTTT	CSAREAGGRLDTQYF
-	many	TRBJ1-4	TRBV4-2	TGTGCCAGCAGCCATCGACAGCTTAATGAAAAACTGTTTTTT	CASSHRQLNEKLFF
TRBD1	many	TRBJ2-7	TRBV20-1	TGCAGTGCTAGAGTATACAGGGGTGGATACGAGCAGTACTTC	CSARVYRGGYEQYF